This TCR beta chain derives from a study of low-dose radiotherapy and immunotherapy resistance in tumors. Study summary: With fractions of 0.5 Gy given every 2 weeks, Cohort 1 accumulated a total of 6.5 Gy. One day before radiation and immunotherapy, intravenous cyclophosphamide 200 mg/m2 was administered, with this repeated every two weeks.

This clonotype was detected a few times. Priming of first-strand cDNA relied on TRAV- and TRBV-specific primers (covering alpha and beta chains). It was with a constant-region primer and a V-primer adapter that TCRs were amplified over approximately 18 PCR cycles. TCRdb called the reads again in MiXCR, with one record for every CDR3 protein. This sample has about 30,000 distinct CDR3 sequences, with around 47% found just once. CDR3 size: 16 residues. Germline CDR1 is SGHRS and CDR2 is YFSETQ. J lost 3 bases, V lost 5 bases, and 12 bases had no gene match. Time point noted: after trial treatment. Documented treatment: LDRT plus nivolumab, ipilimumab, low-dose cyclophosphamide and aspirin (RACIN trial). Donors, who were enrolled in a single-arm phase I dose-escalation trial, received nivolumab, ipilimumab, aspirin, low-dose cyclophosphamide and low-dose radiotherapy. Inclusion covered patients whose advanced solid tumors lacked tumor-infiltrating lymphocytes.

This clonotype was obtained from a male donor with gallbladder cancer. The material sequenced was PBMCs, taken after low-dose radiotherapy plus immunotherapy. The genes are TRBV5-1 and TRBJ2-7, with 9 bases lining up with TRBD1. CDR3 protein: CASSPTIRDRDYEQYF. The CDR3 coding sequence is TGCGCCAGCAGTCCTACCATCCGGGACAGGGACTACGAGCAGTACTTC.